The clone carrying this TCR beta chain was seen a handful of times. Antigen: not known. Treatment: roughly 10-day PBMC culture with coronavirus spike peptide pools or control peptides (ViraFEST assay). Positive tests by PCR, dated March to December 2020, predated US Alpha, Beta and Delta variants. This sample was included in a study of vaccination and CD4 T cells after COVID-19. Overall study: Convalescent patients had positive nasal swab PCR results for SARS-CoV-2. Disease was mild in several and severe in one. Ranging from 14 to 241, the interval between dose two and post-vaccine sampling had a median of 72 days.

Sequencing of the DNA from cultured CD4+ T cells was carried out with the Oncomine TCR Beta short-read assay. Via MiXCR, TCRdb re-called the PCR reads, giving one row per CDR3 protein. The sample contains 15,000 to 20,000 distinct CDR3 sequences, 50% to 65% of which appear only once. The sequence derives from a human donor who had recovered from COVID-19. Sequences were obtained from CD4+ T cells from blood, cultured in vitro.

CDR3 sequence reads: CASSLGQGYSPLHF. The CDR3 DNA reads as TGTGCCAGCAGCCTCGGACAGGGTTATTCACCCCTCCACTTT. This chain uses TRBV7-6 with TRBJ1-6; TRBD1 aligns across 8 bases. The V and J ends lost 5 bases and 8 bases, in that order; junction bases with no gene match: 5. Germline CDR1 SGHVS, CDR2 FNYEAQ. The CDR3 extends over 14 amino acids.